This T cell receptor beta chain was captured in a study of blood T cell repertoires in COVID-19. Original processing methods: Amplification from reference gene primers served as the basis for estimated nucleated cell counts. The assay was immunoSEQ multiplex PCR, and TCRdb's table has in-frame clones only and misses some. V, J and clone size derive from that table, while D and trimming were established from the DNA sequence. The sample records under 300,000 clones, around 83% being singletons. Trimming took 4 bases from V and 5 from J, leaving 15 bases between them. Looked up from germline, CDR1 is WSHSY and CDR2 is SAAADI. The CDR3 extends over 15 amino acids.

Sequencing used peripheral blood. This chain connects TRBV10-2 to TRBJ2-1; D might be TRBD2 (5 bases). The TCR comes from a woman aged 80 or over with acute or convalescent COVID-19. The CDR3 DNA reads TGCGCCAGCAGTGTAGGCCTTACTAGGGACAATGAGCAGTTCTTC. This codes for CASSVGLTRDNEQFF.